The source of this TCR beta chain is a study of cytomegalovirus exposure and HLA in healthy donors. PCR employed 60 Vbeta and 13 Jbeta primers. Profiled with immunoSEQ multiplex PCR; TCRdb holds only in-frame clones, not every one. The sample lists some 180,000 clones; more than 75% were seen once. Input material: PBMCs. The TCR originated in a man aged 35 to 55 in good health and CMV-seronegative.

CDR3 in amino acids: CASSPQAVSYNEQFF. In nucleotides, the CDR3 is TGTGCCAGCAGCCCCCAAGCGGTCTCCTACAATGAGCAGTTCTTC. The chain has TRBV7-3 and TRBJ2-1, with D tentatively TRBD2 (5 bases). The CDR3 is 15 residues long. The germline V and J ends were trimmed by 5 bases and 0 bases, with 11 bases remaining between them. Germline CDR1 reads SGHTA; CDR2 reads FQGTGA.